The 12 T cell receptor beta chains in this list originate from one sample, sequenced in a study of radiation and T cells in renal cell carcinoma. Time point noted: baseline pretreatment blood. The treatment denotes: 15 Gy SBRT to primary tumor, nephrectomy 4 weeks later. The repertoire was sequenced with immunoSEQ multiplex PCR; TCRdb's copy has only in-frame clones and lacks some. The sample lists 94,000 or so clones; 82% were seen once. Sample: blood, taken from a patient whose treatment included radiotherapy and nephrectomy. The receptors originated from a man between 60 and 75 years old with renal cell carcinoma.

The chain recombines TRBV6-5 with TRBJ1-5, with D unresolved. Trimming left V 0 bases short and J 5 bases short, with 11 bases between. Germline V lookup: CDR1 MNHEY, CDR2 SVGAGI. This CDR3 is built from 15 residues. The CDR3 loop is CASSYSFVGDQPQHF. Written as DNA, the CDR3 is TGTGCCAGCAGTTACTCTTTCGTAGGAGATCAGCCCCAGCATTTT.

The chain joins TRBV18 to TRBJ1-1; 8 bases are shared with TRBD1. Germline CDR1 reads KGHSH; CDR2 reads LQKENI. Trimming removed 4 bases from V and 3 bases from J; junction bases left unmatched: 1. CDR3 length equals 13 residues. CDR3 amino acids: CASSLDRDTEAFF. CDR3 in DNA: TGTGCCAGCTCACTGGACAGGGACACTGAAGCTTTCTTT.

V and J are TRBV7-9 and TRBJ1-2, with TRBD1 identical over 7 bases. The CDR3 totals 14 residues. CDR1 and CDR2 (germline): SEHNR, FQNEAQ (reference sequence). The J segment lost 2 bases and the V segment lost 6 bases, leaving 6 bases of the junction unmatched. The CDR3 loop is CASRPGQPNYGYTF. The DNA of the CDR3 is TGTGCCAGCAGACCGGGACAGCCCAACTATGGCTACACCTTC.

This chain links TRBV9 with TRBJ2-3, with D unresolved. The V end was cut by 0 bases, the J end by 2 bases, with 13 bases between. The germline gives CDR1 SGDLS, CDR2 YYNGEE. The length of the CDR3 is 16 residues. The CDR3 is CASSVEPSDYTDTQYF. CDR3 coding DNA: TGTGCCAGCAGCGTAGAACCCTCAGATTACACAGATACGCAGTATTTT.

V gene TRBV7-2 combines with J gene TRBJ2-3; 9 positions agree with TRBD1. From germline, CDR1 is SGHTA and CDR2 FQGNSA. This CDR3 is built from 17 residues. V was clipped by 4 bases and J by 4 bases; unmatched bases: 12. The CDR3 loop is CASSSTGGSAPADTQYF. The CDR3 nucleotides read TGTGCCAGCAGCTCCACAGGGGGCTCAGCGCCGGCAGATACGCAGTATTTT.

The count of this clone is one. V is TRBV28 and J is TRBJ2-1, with D hard to call. The CDR3 spans 14 residues. The V gene's germline CDR1 is MDHEN and CDR2 SYDVKM. V lost 3 bases to trimming and J lost 8 bases, with 14 bases between them. This CDR3 reads CASSFLRRSDEQFF. The CDR3 DNA follows: TGTGCCAGCAGTTTCCTGCGCCGGTCGGATGAGCAGTTCTTC.

The J gene is TRBJ2-6, the V gene TRBV4-3, with D uncertain. Per germline, CDR1 LGHNA and CDR2 YSLEER. Trimming shortened V by 0 bases and J by 2 bases, and 8 bases separated the two germline ends. The CDR3 covers 16 residues. The DNA of the CDR3 is TGCGCCAGCAGCCAAGAAACAACTGCTGGGGCCAACGTCCTGACTTTC. This translates into CASSQETTAGANVLTF.

On this clone itself: Distinct nucleotide sequences in the sample also encode this CDR3. This chain uses TRBV27 with TRBJ2-7; no clear D gene. CDR1 is MNHEY, CDR2 SMNVEV, per germline (reference sequence). Deletions cut 8 bases from V and 6 bases from J, with 14 bases between. There are 12 residues in the CDR3. CDR3 DNA sequence: TGTGCCAGCTCTTTCTTAGCCGGCGAGCAGTACTTC. This gives the protein CASSFLAGEQYF.

This clone was counted once. The V call is TRBV19, the J call TRBJ2-2; 8 nucleotides line up with TRBD1. This CDR3 has 16 residues. V lost 7 bases to trimming and J lost 3 bases; unmatched junction nucleotides: 10. CDR1 and CDR2 from the germline V gene are LNHDA and SQIVND (reference sequence). The CDR3 coding sequence is TGTGCCAGTACCACCCTGGACAGGGTGGACACCGGGGAGCTGTTTTTT. This gives the protein CASTTLDRVDTGELFF. Full variable domain (rest looked up from reference TRBV19 and TRBJ2-2): DGGITQSPKYLFRKEGQNVTLSCEQNLNHDAMYWYRQDPGQGLRLIYYSQIVNDFQKGDIAEGYSVSREKKESFPLTVTSAQKNPTAFYLCASTTLDRVDTGELFFGEGSRLTVL.

The chain recombines TRBV4-2 with TRBJ2-7, with TRBD1 identical over 10 bases. This CDR3 is built from 15 residues. Germline CDR1 reads LGHNA; CDR2 reads YNFKEQ. The J segment lost 6 bases and the V segment lost 3 bases, leaving 8 bases of the junction unmatched. CDR3 DNA: TGTGCCAGCAGCCAGCCCGGGACAGGGGCGCCCGAGCAGTACTTC. Protein sequence: CASSQPGTGAPEQYF.

The chain combines TRBV5-1 with TRBJ2-1; D is unclear. CDR1 SGHRS and CDR2 YFSETQ come from the germline V gene. The CDR3 runs to 14 residues. V lost 6 bases, J lost 2 bases, and 12 bases lay in between. Written as DNA, the CDR3 is TGCGCCAGCACCTGGGATATAGCCTACAATGAGCAGTTCTTC. Translating gives CASTWDIAYNEQFF.

The CDR3 DNA follows: TGTGCCAGCAGCTTAGCGGCTAGCGGATCCTACGAGCAGTACTTC. This codes for CASSLAASGSYEQYF. The chain has TRBV7-2 and TRBJ2-7, with 7 bases lining up with TRBD2. The CDR3 length is 15 residues. Germline V lookup: CDR1 SGHTA, CDR2 FQGNSA. J lost 1 base, V lost 0 bases, and 3 bases had no gene match.